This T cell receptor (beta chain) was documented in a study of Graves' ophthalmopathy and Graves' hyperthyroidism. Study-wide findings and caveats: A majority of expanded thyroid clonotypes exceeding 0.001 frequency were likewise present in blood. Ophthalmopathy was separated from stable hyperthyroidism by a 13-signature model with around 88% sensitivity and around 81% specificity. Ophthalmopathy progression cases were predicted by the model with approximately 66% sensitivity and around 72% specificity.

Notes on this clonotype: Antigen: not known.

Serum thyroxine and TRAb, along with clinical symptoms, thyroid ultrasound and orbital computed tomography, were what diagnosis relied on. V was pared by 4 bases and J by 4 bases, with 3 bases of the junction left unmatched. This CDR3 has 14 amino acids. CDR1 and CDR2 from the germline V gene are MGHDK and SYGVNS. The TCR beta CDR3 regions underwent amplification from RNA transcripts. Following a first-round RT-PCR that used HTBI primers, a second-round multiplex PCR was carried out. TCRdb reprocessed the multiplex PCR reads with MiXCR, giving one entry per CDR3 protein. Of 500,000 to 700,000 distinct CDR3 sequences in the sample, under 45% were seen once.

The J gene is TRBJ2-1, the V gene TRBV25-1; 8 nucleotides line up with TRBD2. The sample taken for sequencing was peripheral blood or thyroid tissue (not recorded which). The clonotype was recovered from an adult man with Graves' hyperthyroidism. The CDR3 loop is CASSVPGGYNEQFF. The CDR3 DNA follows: TGTGCCAGCAGTGTGCCGGGAGGGTACAATGAGCAGTTCTTC.